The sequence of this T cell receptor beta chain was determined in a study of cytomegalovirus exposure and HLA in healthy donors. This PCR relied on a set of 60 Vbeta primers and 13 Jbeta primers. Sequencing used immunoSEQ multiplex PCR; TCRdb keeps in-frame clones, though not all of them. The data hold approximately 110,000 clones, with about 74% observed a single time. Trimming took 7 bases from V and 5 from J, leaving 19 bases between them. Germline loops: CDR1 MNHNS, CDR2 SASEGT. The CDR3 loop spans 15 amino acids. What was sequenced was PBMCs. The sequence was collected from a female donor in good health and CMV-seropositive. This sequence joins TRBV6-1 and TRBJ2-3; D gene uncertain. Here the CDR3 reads CASNTNGQAVDTQYF. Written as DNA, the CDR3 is TGTGCCAGCAATACGAACGGTCAGGCAGTAGATACGCAGTATTTT.